Sequencing of this T cell receptor beta chain was carried out in a study of technical replicates of blood from several donors. In its sample, this clone was seen a few times. Only in-frame clones appear in the TCRdb table, and some are missing; sequencing was by immunoSEQ multiplex PCR. Among about 16,000 clones listed, about 89% were seen once. The CDR3 is 14 amino acids. Germline assignment: CDR1 KGHSH and CDR2 LQKENI. V shed 6 bases and J shed 2 bases, with 13 bases lying between them. The sequenced sample consisted of PBMCs. The chain joins TRBV18 to TRBJ1-1; D is uncertain. The clonotype originates from a human donor in good health. The DNA of the CDR3 is TGTGCCAGCTCCTATCAAACAGAAAACACTGAAGCTTTCTTT. It codes for CASSYQTENTEAFF.